This T cell receptor (beta chain) was captured in a study of blood T cell repertoires in COVID-19. Across the study: The samples span acute and convalescent COVID-19 from the United States, Italy and Spain. T cells, B-cell-depleted T cells, or PBMCs supplied cDNA or gDNA.

TCRdb's table, derived via immunoSEQ multiplex PCR, lists solely in-frame clones and lacks some. This table holds about 180,000 clones, over 75% found once. In Seattle, patients joined the study during active infection and were tracked longitudinally. Trimming shortened V by 7 bases and J by 6 bases, and 13 bases separated the two germline ends. The CDR3 contains 14 residues. Germline V gives CDR1 LNHDA, CDR2 SQIVND (reference sequence). V is TRBV19 and J is TRBJ1-6; D not resolved. The sample taken for sequencing was peripheral blood. This clonotype originated in a man older than 75 with COVID-19, enrolled during active disease. The CDR3 DNA follows: TGTGCCAGTAAGGCAGAGAGGATTAATTCACCCCTCCACTTT. Protein: CASKAERINSPLHF.